This record covers a single TCR beta chain. Compared with the rest of its sample, this clone is medium-sized (0.01 to 0.1%). Its target antigen remains unknown. No much larger clone exists at a distance of one base, and base qualities are not known. TCRbeta CDR3 regions were amplified from genomic DNA using the immunoSEQ Assay, a bias-controlled multiplex PCR. The paper's data handling went like this. The number of nucleated cells in each sample was estimated by amplification of reference gene primers within the assay. Sequence reads were collapsed and filtered to measure the absolute abundance of every unique TCRbeta CDR3 rearrangement. For each sample, productive Simpson clonality was calculated by taking the square root of Simpson's diversity index across productive rearrangements. As stored in TCRdb, this immuneACCESS dataset retains in-frame rearrangements with V and J assigned. A fraction of the clones does not appear; measured against another copy, unresolved V genes explain less than half of the discrepancy, and the remainder lacks a known reason. The D gene and trimming were derived from the DNA, and the V and J assignments and clone size from that table. The sample includes some 20,000 clones, with about 86% observed a single time. The leading ten clones occupy around 10% of the sample.

In the germline V gene, CDR1 corresponds to SGDLS and CDR2 to YYNGEE. From cysteine to phenylalanine, the CDR3 is 16 amino acids long. Only the CDR3 region is kept as DNA, spanning 48 bases read in frame from base 1. Relative to germline, V is 6 bases shorter and J is 10 bases shorter, with 26 bases between their ends. The collaborating institutions used their own protocols to collect whole blood in K2EDTA tubes. For TCRbeta analysis, collaborators shipped samples as frozen whole blood, isolated PBMCs, or DNA extracted from either of those sample types. This entry belongs to a study of blood T cell repertoires in COVID-19 (dated by TCRdb to between 2020 and 2021). In terms of the full investigation: Collaborator samples came from the United States, Italy and Spain and covered acute and convalescent phases of COVID-19. The prospective study material was composed of cDNA or gDNA derived from T cells, B-cell-depleted T cells, or PBMCs. Deeply sampled blood TCRbeta repertoires from subjects exposed to, actively infected with, or recovered from COVID-19 were included in the dataset. The repertoires were released in a freely available public database intended as a resource for research on the immune response to SARS-CoV-2. Samples came from the ongoing ImmuneRACE study (first 160 participants) plus 1,254 subjects from 6 global collaborators. Nearly every sample came with metadata listing a de-identified subject ID, COVID-19 status, age in years and sex. Where available, HLA class I and class II types were obtained from metadata supplied by the sample provider rather than from assay-based typing. The study at large found these results: The amount of clinical and demographic metadata varied by source and participant and was provided uncurated.

Material for sequencing was peripheral blood. Recombination joined TRBV9 with TRBJ1-3; TRBD1 is a possible D gene, resting on 5 matching bases. The clonotype originates from a human donor in a cohort sampled during active COVID-19. For the CDR3, the sequence is CASTITTGGSFWTIYF. Here is the DNA: TGTGCCAGCACGATAACGACGGGGGGAAGTTTCTGGACCATATATTTT.